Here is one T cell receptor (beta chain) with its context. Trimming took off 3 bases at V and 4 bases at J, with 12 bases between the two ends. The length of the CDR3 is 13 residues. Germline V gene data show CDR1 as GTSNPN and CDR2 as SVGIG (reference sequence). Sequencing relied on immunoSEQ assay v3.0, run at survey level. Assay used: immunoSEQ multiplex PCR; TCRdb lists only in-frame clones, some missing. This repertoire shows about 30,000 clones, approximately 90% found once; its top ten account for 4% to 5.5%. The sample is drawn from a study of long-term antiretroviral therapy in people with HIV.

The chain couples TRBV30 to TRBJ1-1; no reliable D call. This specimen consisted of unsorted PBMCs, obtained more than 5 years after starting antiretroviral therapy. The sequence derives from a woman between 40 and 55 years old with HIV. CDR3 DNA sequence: TGTGCCTGGAGAGGTGTGCTGAGCACTGAAGCTTTCTTT. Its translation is CAWRGVLSTEAFF.